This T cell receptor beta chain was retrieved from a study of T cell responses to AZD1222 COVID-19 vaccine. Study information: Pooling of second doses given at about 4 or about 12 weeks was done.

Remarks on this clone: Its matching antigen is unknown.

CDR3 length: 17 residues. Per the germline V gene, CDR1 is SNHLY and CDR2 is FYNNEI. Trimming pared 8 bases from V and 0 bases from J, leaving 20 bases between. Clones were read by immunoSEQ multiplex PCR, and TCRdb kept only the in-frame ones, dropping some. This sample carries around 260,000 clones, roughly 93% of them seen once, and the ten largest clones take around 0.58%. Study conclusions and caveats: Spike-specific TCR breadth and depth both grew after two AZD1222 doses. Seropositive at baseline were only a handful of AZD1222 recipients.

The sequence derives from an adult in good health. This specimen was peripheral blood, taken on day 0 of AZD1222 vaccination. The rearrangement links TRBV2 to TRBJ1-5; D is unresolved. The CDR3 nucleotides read TGTGCCAGCTCCTCTTCCCGGCAGGCCCATAGCAATCAGCCCCAGCATTTT. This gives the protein CASSSSRQAHSNQPQHF.